Listed here are 25 T cell receptor beta chains from one sample, sequenced in a study of blood T cell repertoires in COVID-19. Generated by immunoSEQ multiplex PCR, the TCRdb table keeps only in-frame clones and is missing some. This sample has some 140,000 clones, with 75% to 90% found just once. The sequenced sample was peripheral blood. The receptors were gathered from a human donor in a cohort sampled during active COVID-19.

This sequence joins TRBV28 and TRBJ1-4, with 9 bases fitting TRBD1. Germline V gene sequence: CDR1 MDHEN, CDR2 SYDVKM. The CDR3 is made up of 14 amino acids. V gave up 2 bases and J gave up 10 bases; unmatched junction bases: 5. The CDR3 loop reads CASSLTDRGGKLFF. DNA of the CDR3: TGTGCCAGCAGTTTAACGGACAGGGGAGGAAAACTGTTTTTT.

The chain has TRBV5-1 and TRBJ2-5; tentative D call: TRBD2 (6 bases). The CDR3 consists of 14 residues. Germline loops: CDR1 SGHRS, CDR2 YFSETQ. The ends were cut back, 2 bases at V and 4 bases at J, with 12 bases in the middle. CDR3 residues: CASSLAGRGETQYF. The CDR3 DNA follows: TGCGCCAGCAGCTTAGCGGGCCGGGGAGAGACCCAGTACTTC.

The rearrangement joins TRBV4-3 to TRBJ1-1; TRBD1 aligns across 9 bases. With 4 bases clipped from V and 1 base from J, the junction kept 4 bases outside the gene matches. This CDR3 region has 15 residues. Per germline, CDR1 LGHNA and CDR2 YSLEER. The DNA of the CDR3 is TGCGCCAGCAGCCTACAGGACAGGGGGAACACTGAAGCTTTCTTT. Protein product: CASSLQDRGNTEAFF.

The CDR3 DNA reads as TGCGCCAGCAGCTTCACAGGGGGCACCGGGGAGCTGTTTTTT. Its protein is CASSFTGGTGELFF. The chain joins TRBV5-1 to TRBJ2-2; TRBD1 aligns across 8 bases. With V trimmed by 2 bases and J by 4 bases, 1 base remained unmatched. The CDR3 loop spans 14 amino acids. Germline lookup yields CDR1 SGHRS and CDR2 YFSETQ.

The genes are TRBV6-2 or TRBV6-3 and TRBJ2-7; D call uncertain. CDR3 length: 14 amino acids. The V gene lost 0 bases and the J gene lost 2 bases, with 8 bases spanning the gap. CDR1 and CDR2 from the germline V gene are MNHEY and SVGEGT. This CDR3 is CASSYSPKTYEQYV. The CDR3 DNA follows: TGTGCCAGCAGTTACTCCCCTAAGACCTACGAGCAGTACGTC.

This clone was observed a handful of times. The chain joins TRBV5-4 to TRBJ2-1, with TRBD2 as a possible D gene (5 bases). V was trimmed by 0 bases and J by 8 bases, leaving 15 bases between them. Germline V gives CDR1 SGHNT, CDR2 YYREEE (reference sequence). The CDR3 is made up of 15 amino acids. The DNA of the CDR3 is TGTGCCAGCAGCTTGGATGAGGGCCCCCAACATGAGCAGTTCTTC. It translates to CASSLDEGPQHEQFF.

The gene calls are TRBV19 and TRBJ1-6; D is undetermined. Germline values: CDR1 LNHDA, CDR2 SQIVND (reference sequence). This CDR3 has 13 residues. The V end was cut by 8 bases, the J end by 7 bases, with 12 bases between. CDR3 coding DNA: TGTGCCAGTTCAATCGGGGAGAATTCACCCCTCCACTTT. Residues: CASSIGENSPLHF.

The chain is built from TRBV19 and TRBJ2-5; maybe TRBD2 (7 bases). The CDR3 length is 14 residues. Germline V gene lookup returns CDR1 LNHDA and CDR2 SQIVND (reference sequence). Trimming removed 4 bases from V and 0 bases from J, with 9 bases in between. The CDR3 protein is CASSSGGHQETQYF. The CDR3, as DNA: TGTGCCAGTAGTAGCGGGGGCCACCAAGAGACCCAGTACTTC.

This chain connects TRBV9 to TRBJ2-1; no clear D. Per germline, CDR1 SGDLS and CDR2 YYNGEE. The CDR3 runs to 15 residues. The germline V and J ends were trimmed by 0 bases and 9 bases, with 16 bases remaining between them. The CDR3 here is CASSVGRLEVGEQFF. The CDR3 nucleotides are TGTGCCAGCAGCGTAGGGCGTCTAGAGGTCGGTGAGCAGTTCTTC.

The count of this clone is one. This chain links TRBV19 with TRBJ1-1, with D possibly being TRBD1 (5 bases). The ends were cut back, 3 bases at V and 1 base at J, with 21 bases in the middle. The CDR3 runs to 18 residues. CDR1 is LNHDA and CDR2 is SQIVND in the germline V gene (reference sequence). CDR3 in DNA: TGTGCCAGTAGTATTAATTATGGTTCTCGGGGGAAGAACACTGAAGCTTTCTTT. As protein: CASSINYGSRGKNTEAFF. The entire variable domain, with the rest obtained from reference TRBV19 and TRBJ1-1, is as follows: DGGITQSPKYLFRKEGQNVTLSCEQNLNHDAMYWYRQDPGQGLRLIYYSQIVNDFQKGDIAEGYSVSREKKESFPLTVTSAQKNPTAFYLCASSINYGSRGKNTEAFFGQGTRLTVV.

This clone was counted between two and nine times. The V and J genes are TRBV7-9 and TRBJ1-4, with 8 positions matching TRBD1. V trimming: 0 bases; J trimming: 7 bases; junction bases outside the gene matches: 4. This CDR3 region has 15 residues. Germline values: CDR1 SEHNR, CDR2 FQNEAQ (reference sequence). Written as DNA, the CDR3 is TGTGCCAGCAGCTTAGCGGACAGGGAGGCTGAAAAACTGTTTTTT. Its protein is CASSLADREAEKLFF.

The chain recombines TRBV2 with TRBJ2-7; 7 bases align to TRBD1. This CDR3 comprises 12 residues. The germline gives CDR1 SNHLY, CDR2 FYNNEI. The V segment lost 11 bases and the J segment 0 bases; nucleotides outside the gene matches: 4. The CDR3 here is CAVRDSSYEQYF. The DNA of the CDR3 is TGTGCCGTCCGGGACAGCTCCTACGAGCAGTACTTC.

The chain has TRBV5-1 and TRBJ2-7; tentatively, D is TRBD1 (6 bases). V was cut by 0 bases and J by 1 base, with 11 bases left in between. Germline assignment: CDR1 SGHRS and CDR2 YFSETQ. This CDR3 spans 15 amino acids. This chain's CDR3 is CASSLAVDSSYEQYF. In DNA, the CDR3 is TGCGCCAGCAGCTTGGCCGTGGACAGTTCCTACGAGCAGTACTTC.

This rearrangement joins TRBV11-2 to TRBJ1-6; unclear D gene. The V end lost 0 bases, the J end lost 0 bases, and 12 bases lay between the germline ends. The CDR3 length is 18 residues. In germline, CDR1 is SGHAT, CDR2 FQNNGV. This CDR3 reads CASSLDWQSSSYNSPLHF. The DNA for the CDR3 is TGTGCCAGCAGCTTAGATTGGCAGTCCAGCTCCTATAATTCACCCCTCCACTTT. The variable domain in full, completed from reference TRBV11-2 and TRBJ1-6, reads EAGVAQSPRYKIIEKRQSVAFWCNPISGHATLYWYQQILGQGPKLLIQFQNNGVVDDSQLPKDRFSAERLKGVDSTLKIQPAKLEDSAVYLCASSLDWQSSSYNSPLHFGNGTRLTVT.

The rearrangement uses TRBV5-6 and TRBJ2-3; 8 nucleotides line up with TRBD1. V lost 0 bases to trimming and J lost 5 bases; unmatched junction nucleotides: 5. This CDR3 comprises 15 residues. Germline CDR1 SGHDT, CDR2 YYEEEE. The CDR3 coding sequence is TGTGCCAGCAGCTTGGCAGGGGGCTTGATAGATACGCAGTATTTT. This gives the protein CASSLAGGLIDTQYF.

The rearrangement uses TRBV5-6 and TRBJ2-2, with 7 bases identical to TRBD2. Germline-derived CDR1 and CDR2 are SGHDT and YYEEEE. Losses at the gene ends were 1 base for V and 4 bases for J; bases not matched to a gene: 1. The CDR3 length is 14 residues. CDR3 region: CASSLRGGTGELFF. In DNA, the CDR3 is TGTGCCAGCAGCTTGCGCGGGGGCACCGGGGAGCTGTTTTTT.

The chain links TRBV14 to TRBJ2-2, with TRBD1 matching 8 bases. Unmatched junction bases numbered 7, after V lost 6 bases and J lost 4 bases. Germline CDR1 reads SGHDN; CDR2 reads FVKESK. The CDR3 extends over 15 amino acids. Written as DNA, the CDR3 is TGTGCCAGCAGTCGACAGGGGTACGGCACCGGGGAGCTGTTTTTT. It yields the protein CASSRQGYGTGELFF.

The chain recombines TRBV20-1 with TRBJ2-1, with 8 nucleotides matching TRBD1. Germline CDR1 reads DFQATT; CDR2 reads SNEGSKA (reference sequence). V shed 8 bases, J shed 7 bases, and the junction held 4 bases outside the gene matches. This CDR3 is 11 amino acids long. CDR3 residues: CSSHRGNEQFF. CDR3 sequence (DNA): TGCAGTTCCCACAGGGGGAATGAGCAGTTCTTC.

The chain carries TRBV2 and TRBJ2-7, with 8 bases aligning to TRBD1. V shed 6 bases and J 5 bases; nucleotides not matched to a gene: 12. Germline-derived CDR1 and CDR2 are SNHLY and FYNNEI. The CDR3 is 15 amino acids. CDR3 coding DNA: TGTGCCAGCAGGAGTGAATCGACAGGGGAGCACGAGCAGTACTTC. Amino acids: CASRSESTGEHEQYF.

The rearrangement joins TRBV14 to TRBJ1-1, with D perhaps matching TRBD1 (6 bases). V was pared by 0 bases and J by 0 bases, with 8 bases between. Looked up from germline, CDR1 is SGHDN and CDR2 is FVKESK. The CDR3 runs to 15 residues. The CDR3 spells CASSQEGQLNTEAFF. CDR3 in DNA: TGTGCCAGCAGCCAAGAAGGACAGCTGAACACTGAAGCTTTCTTT.

The J gene is TRBJ1-2, the V gene TRBV12-3 or TRBV12-4; possible D gene TRBD1, 6 bases. Trimming shortened V by 6 bases and J by 4 bases, and 12 bases separated the two germline ends. This CDR3 region has 13 residues. The CDR3 nucleotides read TGTGCCAGCAGCCTACAGGGAAGCTATGGCTACACCTTC. It encodes CASSLQGSYGYTF.

This clone has just a few counts. The J gene is TRBJ2-3, the V gene TRBV28; the match to TRBD2 covers 7 bases. The junction had 2 bases not matched to a gene; V was cut back by 2 bases and J by 9 bases. This CDR3 contains 12 residues. Germline V gives CDR1 MDHEN, CDR2 SYDVKM. The CDR3 reads CASSLVGGTQYF. For the CDR3, the DNA is TGTGCCAGCAGTTTAGTGGGGGGGACGCAGTATTTT.

The genes are TRBV5-1 and TRBJ1-2, with D perhaps TRBD1 (6 bases). CDR3 length: 16 amino acids. Germline loops: CDR1 SGHRS, CDR2 YFSETQ. Trimming took off 4 bases at V and 4 bases at J, with 20 bases between the two ends. The CDR3 here is CASSATSGELGYGYTF. The CDR3 DNA follows: TGCGCCAGCAGCGCCACGTCAGGGGAACTCGGCTATGGCTACACCTTC.

The rearrangement uses TRBV18 and TRBJ1-2; a weak D match, TRBD1 (5 bases). Germline CDR1 and CDR2: KGHSH and LQKENI. Trimming left V 6 bases short and J 3 bases short, with 14 bases between. CDR3 size: 14 residues. The CDR3: CASSREGRDYGYTF. CDR3 nucleotide sequence: TGTGCCAGCTCCCGGGAGGGACGGGACTATGGCTACACCTTC.

The chain uses TRBV11-3 and TRBJ1-1, with TRBD1 matching over 9 bases. V lost 5 bases to trimming and J lost 4 bases; unmatched junction nucleotides: 2. The CDR3 is 13 amino acids. The germline gives CDR1 SGHNT, CDR2 YENEEA. The CDR3 spells CASSDRGVTEAFF. Written as DNA, the CDR3 is TGTGCCAGCAGCGACAGGGGGGTCACTGAAGCTTTCTTT.